This TCR beta chain came from a study of beta chain features in type 1 diabetes. Study background: Cell yields, age and gender were similar between patients and healthy donors.

Germline V gene lookup returns CDR1 SNHLY and CDR2 FYNNEI. Trimming removed 10 bases from V and 4 bases from J; junction bases left unmatched: 13. The CDR3 has 16 residues. Study-wide findings and caveats: Type 1 diabetes patients showed a moderate but significant shortening of TCRB CDR3s in all four CD4+ subsets.

This clone has only a few counts. The antigen remains undetermined. Expressed TCRB transcripts got sequenced, as all isolated RNA was reverse transcribed. TCRdb's copy holds only in-frame clones and misses some; the assay was immunoSEQ multiplex PCR. The sample gives under 950,000 clones, roughly 17% of which show up once; 0.02% to 0.025% is in the top ten. Sort purity for all populations was recorded as exceeding 98%. The origin of this receptor is a woman aged 18-29 years in good health. Input material: naive CD4+ T cells from blood. This chain uses TRBV2 with TRBJ2-5; 12 positions agree with TRBD2. In nucleotides, the CDR3 is TGTGCCACCATGCGCCAAGGACTAGCGGGAACAGAGACCCAGTACTTC. Translation: CATMRQGLAGTETQYF.